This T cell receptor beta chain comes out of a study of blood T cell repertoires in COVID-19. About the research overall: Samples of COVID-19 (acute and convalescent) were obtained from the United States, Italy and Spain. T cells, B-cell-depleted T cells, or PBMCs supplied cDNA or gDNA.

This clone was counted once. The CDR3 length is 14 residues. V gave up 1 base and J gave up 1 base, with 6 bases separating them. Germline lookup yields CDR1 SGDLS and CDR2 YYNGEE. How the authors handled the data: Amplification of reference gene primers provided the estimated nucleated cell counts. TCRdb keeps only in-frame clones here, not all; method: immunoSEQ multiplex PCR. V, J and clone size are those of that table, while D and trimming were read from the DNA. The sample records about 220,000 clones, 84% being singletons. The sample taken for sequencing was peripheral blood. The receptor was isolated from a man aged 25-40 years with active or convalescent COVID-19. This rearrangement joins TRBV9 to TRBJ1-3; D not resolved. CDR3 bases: TGTGCCAGCAGCGTAACTTATTCTGGAAACACCATATATTTT. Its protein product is CASSVTYSGNTIYF.